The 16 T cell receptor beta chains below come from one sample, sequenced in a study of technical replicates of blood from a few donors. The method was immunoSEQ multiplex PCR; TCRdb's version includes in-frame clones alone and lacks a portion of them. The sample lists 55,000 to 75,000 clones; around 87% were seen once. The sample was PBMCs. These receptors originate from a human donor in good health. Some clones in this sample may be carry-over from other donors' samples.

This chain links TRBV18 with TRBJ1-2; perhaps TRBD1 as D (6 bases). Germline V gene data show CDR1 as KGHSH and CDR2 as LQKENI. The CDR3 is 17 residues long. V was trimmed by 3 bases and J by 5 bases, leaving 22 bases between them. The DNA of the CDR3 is TGTGCCAGCTCACCGGACCCACCCGGGACAAGACTTTATGGCTACACCTTC. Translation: CASSPDPPGTRLYGYTF.

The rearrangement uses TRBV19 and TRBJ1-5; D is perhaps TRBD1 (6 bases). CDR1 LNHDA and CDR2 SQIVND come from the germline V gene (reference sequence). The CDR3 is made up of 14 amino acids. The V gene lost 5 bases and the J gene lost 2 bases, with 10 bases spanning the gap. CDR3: CASSERQGNQPQHF. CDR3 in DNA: TGTGCCAGTAGTGAGCGACAGGGCAATCAGCCCCAGCATTTT.

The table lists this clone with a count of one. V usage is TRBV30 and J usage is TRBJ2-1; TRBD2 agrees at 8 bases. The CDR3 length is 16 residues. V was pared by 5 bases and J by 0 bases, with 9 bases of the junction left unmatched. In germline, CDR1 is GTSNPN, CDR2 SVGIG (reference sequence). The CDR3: CAWRRIAGSSYNEQFF. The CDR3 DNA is TGTGCCTGGCGGAGAATAGCGGGGAGCTCCTACAATGAGCAGTTCTTC.

CDR3 bases: TGCGCCAGCAGCGCCCCGACTAGCGGGGGGGGCGAGACCCAGTACTTC. Protein: CASSAPTSGGGETQYF. The chain links TRBV5-1 to TRBJ2-5, with 14 bases that match TRBD2. V shed 4 bases, J shed 5 bases, and the junction held 7 bases outside the gene matches. The germline CDR1 and CDR2 sequences are SGHRS and YFSETQ. The CDR3 sequence is 16 residues long.

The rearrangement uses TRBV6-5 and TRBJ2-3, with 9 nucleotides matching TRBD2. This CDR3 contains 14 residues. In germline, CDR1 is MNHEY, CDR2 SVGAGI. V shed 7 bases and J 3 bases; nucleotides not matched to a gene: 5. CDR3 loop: CASKPGLATDTQYF. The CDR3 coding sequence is TGTGCCAGCAAACCGGGACTAGCAACAGATACGCAGTATTTT.

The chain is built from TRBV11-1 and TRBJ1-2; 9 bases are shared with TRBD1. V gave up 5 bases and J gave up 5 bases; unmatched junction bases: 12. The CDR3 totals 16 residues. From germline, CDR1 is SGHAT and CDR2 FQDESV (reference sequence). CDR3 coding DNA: TGTGCCAGCAGCCAACAGGGACAGGGATATGGGTATGGCTACACCTTC. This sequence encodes CASSQQGQGYGYGYTF. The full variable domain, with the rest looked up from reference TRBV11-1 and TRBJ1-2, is EAEVAQSPRYKITEKSQAVAFWCDPISGHATLYWYRQILGQGPELLVQFQDESVVDDSQLPKDRFSAERLKGVDSTLKIQPAELGDSAMYLCASSQQGQGYGYGYTFGSGTRLTVV.

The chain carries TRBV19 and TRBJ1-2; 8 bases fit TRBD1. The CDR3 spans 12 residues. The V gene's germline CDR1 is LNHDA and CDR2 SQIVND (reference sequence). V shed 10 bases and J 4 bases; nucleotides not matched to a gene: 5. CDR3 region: CATRDRGYGYTF. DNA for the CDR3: TGTGCCACCAGAGACAGGGGCTATGGCTACACCTTC.

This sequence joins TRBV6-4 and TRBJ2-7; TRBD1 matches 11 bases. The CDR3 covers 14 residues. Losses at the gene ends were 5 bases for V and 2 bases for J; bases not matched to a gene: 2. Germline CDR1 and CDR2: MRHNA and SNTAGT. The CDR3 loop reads CASSKDRGPYEQYF. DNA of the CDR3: TGTGCCAGCAGTAAGGACAGGGGGCCCTACGAGCAGTACTTC.

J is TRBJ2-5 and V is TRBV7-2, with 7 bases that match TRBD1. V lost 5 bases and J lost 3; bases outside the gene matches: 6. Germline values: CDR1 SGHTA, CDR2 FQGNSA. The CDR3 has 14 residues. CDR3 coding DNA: TGTGCCAGCAGCCCCTGGGACAGAGAAGAGACCCAGTACTTC. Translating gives CASSPWDREETQYF.

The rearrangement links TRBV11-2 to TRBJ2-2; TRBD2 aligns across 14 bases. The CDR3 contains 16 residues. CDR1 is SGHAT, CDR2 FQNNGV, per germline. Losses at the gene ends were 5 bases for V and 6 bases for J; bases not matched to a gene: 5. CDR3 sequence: CASSVPTSGGAGELFF. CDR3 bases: TGTGCCAGCAGCGTCCCGACTAGCGGGGGGGCCGGGGAGCTGTTTTTT.

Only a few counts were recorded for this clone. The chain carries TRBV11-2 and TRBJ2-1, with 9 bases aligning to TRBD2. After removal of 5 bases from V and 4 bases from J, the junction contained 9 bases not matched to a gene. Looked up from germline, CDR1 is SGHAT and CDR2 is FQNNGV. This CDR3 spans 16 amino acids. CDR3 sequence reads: CASSRLGAGGYNEQFF. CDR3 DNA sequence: TGTGCCAGCAGCCGCCTGGGGGCGGGAGGGTACAATGAGCAGTTCTTC.

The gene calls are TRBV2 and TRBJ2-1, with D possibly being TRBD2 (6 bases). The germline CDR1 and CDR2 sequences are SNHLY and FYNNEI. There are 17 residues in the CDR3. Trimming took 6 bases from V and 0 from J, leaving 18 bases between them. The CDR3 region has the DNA TGTGCCAGCAGGGGGGGTAGGGGCCTGAGCTCCTACAATGAGCAGTTCTTC. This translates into CASRGGRGLSSYNEQFF. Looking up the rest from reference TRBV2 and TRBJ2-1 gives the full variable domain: EPEVTQTPSHQVTQMGQEVILRCVPISNHLYFYWYRQILGQKVEFLVSFYNNEISEKSEIFDDQFSVERPDGSNFTLKIRSTKLEDSAMYFCASRGGRGLSSYNEQFFGPGTRLTVL.

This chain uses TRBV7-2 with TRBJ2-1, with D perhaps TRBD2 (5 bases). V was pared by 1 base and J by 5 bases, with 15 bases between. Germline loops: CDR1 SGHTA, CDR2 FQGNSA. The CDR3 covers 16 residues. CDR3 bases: TGTGCCAGCAGCTTAGTTTTAGCGCCTACCCACAATGAGCAGTTCTTC. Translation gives CASSLVLAPTHNEQFF.

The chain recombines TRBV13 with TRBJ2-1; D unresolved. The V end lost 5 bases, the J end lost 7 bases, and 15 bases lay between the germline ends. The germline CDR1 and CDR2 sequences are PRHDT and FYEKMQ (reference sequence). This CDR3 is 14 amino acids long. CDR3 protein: CASSPGGSWNEQFF. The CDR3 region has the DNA TGTGCCAGCAGCCCCGGTGGTAGTTGGAATGAGCAGTTCTTC.

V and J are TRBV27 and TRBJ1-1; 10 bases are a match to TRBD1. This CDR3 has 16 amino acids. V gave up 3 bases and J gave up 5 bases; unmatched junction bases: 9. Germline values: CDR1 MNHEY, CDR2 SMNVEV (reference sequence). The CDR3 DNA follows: TGTGCCAGCAGTTTCAGGACAGGGGGGGGCGGAACTGAAGCTTTCTTT. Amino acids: CASSFRTGGGGTEAFF.

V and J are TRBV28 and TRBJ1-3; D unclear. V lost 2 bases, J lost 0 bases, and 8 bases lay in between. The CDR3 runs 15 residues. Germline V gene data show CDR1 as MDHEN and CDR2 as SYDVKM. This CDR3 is CASSLRHISGNTIYF. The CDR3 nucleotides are TGTGCCAGCAGTTTAAGACACATCTCTGGAAACACCATATATTTT.